These 29 T cell receptor beta chains came from one sample sequenced in a study of CD8+ T cells in alopecia areata. Treatment here: oral pan-JAK inhibitor, 5-10 mg twice daily. Extraction of RNA preceded its reverse transcription into cDNA, which served as the sequencing template. TCRdb's copy holds only in-frame clones and misses some; the assay was immunoSEQ multiplex PCR. Seen here are more than 95,000 clones, about nine tenths observed once, and the top ten hold around 10%. The sequencing here drew on CD8+ T cells sorted from blood, taken around week 30, from a patient treated with tofacitinib. The receptors originated from a human donor with alopecia areata.

This clone was picked up one time. This rearrangement joins TRBV5-4 to TRBJ2-1; 8 bases match TRBD2. Germline V gene data show CDR1 as SGHNT and CDR2 as YYREEE (reference sequence). Trimming cost V 0 bases and J 3 bases; bases outside gene matches: 8. The CDR3 extends over 17 amino acids. DNA for the CDR3: TGTGCCAGCAGCTTGGTTTACGGGAGGGCCAGCTACAATGAGCAGTTCTTC. The encoded protein is CASSLVYGRASYNEQFF. The entire variable domain, with the rest obtained from reference TRBV5-4 and TRBJ2-1, is as follows: ETGVTQSPTHLIKTRGQQVTLRCSSQSGHNTVSWYQQALGQGPQFIFQYYREEENGRGNFPPRFSGLQFPNYSSELNVNALELDDSALYLCASSLVYGRASYNEQFFGPGTRLTVL.

The chain carries TRBV27 and TRBJ2-2; no firm D call. From germline, CDR1 is MNHEY and CDR2 SMNVEV (reference sequence). The CDR3 consists of 14 residues. With 5 bases removed from V and 3 bases from J, the gap between germline ends came to 10 bases. In DNA form, the CDR3 reads TGTGCCAGCAGTCCCCGAAGGTACACCGGGGAGCTGTTTTTT. Amino acid sequence: CASSPRRYTGELFF.

The chain is built from TRBV29-1 and TRBJ2-7; D is ambiguous. CDR3 size: 13 residues. V lost 2 bases and J 1 base, leaving 9 bases between the germline ends. Germline V CDR1 and CDR2: SQVTM, ANQGSEA. CDR3 in amino acids: CSVEQINSYEQYF. DNA of the CDR3: TGCAGCGTTGAACAGATTAATTCCTACGAGCAGTACTTC.

This chain uses TRBV4-1 with TRBJ2-2, with D possibly called TRBD1 or TRBD2 (6 bases each). V dropped 4 bases and J dropped 5 bases, with 17 bases sitting between them. Germline values: CDR1 MGHRA, CDR2 YSYEKL. This CDR3 is 16 amino acids long. CDR3 sequence: CASSLDPGGPTGELFF. Here the CDR3 DNA reads TGCGCCAGCAGCCTAGACCCCGGGGGCCCGACCGGGGAGCTGTTTTTT.

This clone was recorded once. The chain uses TRBV5-5 and TRBJ2-1, with D possibly being TRBD2 (6 bases). Germline CDR1 SGHKS, CDR2 YYEKEE (reference sequence). CDR3 length: 14 residues. The V and J ends lost 4 bases and 4 bases respectively, with 12 bases between them. The DNA for the CDR3 is TGTGCCAGCAGCCCTCCCGGGGGATACAATGAGCAGTTCTTC. Encoded protein: CASSPPGGYNEQFF.

This rearrangement joins TRBV29-1 to TRBJ2-3, with 13 bases that match TRBD2. The CDR3 is 18 residues long. The V and J ends lost 3 bases and 3 bases, in that order; junction bases with no gene match: 12. CDR1 and CDR2 (germline): SQVTM, ANQGSEA. This CDR3 is CSVETGTSGEGGTDTQYF. Written as DNA, the CDR3 is TGCAGCGTTGAGACCGGGACTAGCGGGGAGGGGGGTACAGATACGCAGTATTTT.

This clone was seen a few times. This sequence joins TRBV27 and TRBJ2-7; 11 bases are shared with TRBD2. The CDR3 length is 15 residues. Germline-derived CDR1 and CDR2 are MNHEY and SMNVEV (reference sequence). V shed 5 bases and J 4 bases; nucleotides not matched to a gene: 7. The CDR3 DNA is TGTGCCAGCAGTGCCCTGGGACTAGCGGAGTACGAGCAGTACTTC. This translates into CASSALGLAEYEQYF.

The V and J genes are TRBV4-1 and TRBJ2-7, with D possibly matching TRBD2 (6 bases). Germline V lookup: CDR1 MGHRA, CDR2 YSYEKL. The V end lost 0 bases, the J end lost 0 bases, and 12 bases lay between the germline ends. This CDR3 has 16 residues. CDR3: CASSQESGQISYEQYF. The CDR3 DNA sequence: TGCGCCAGCAGCCAAGAAAGCGGGCAGATCTCCTACGAGCAGTACTTC.

V gene TRBV29-1 combines with J gene TRBJ2-5, with unresolved D. The J call is uncertain, as TRBJ2-7 better fits the DNA end. Germline loops: CDR1 SQVTM, CDR2 ANQGSEA. The CDR3 is made up of 11 amino acids. The CDR3 DNA reads TGCAGCGTTGTTGGGGATTACGAGCAGTACTTC. Amino acid sequence: CSVVGDYEQYF.

The chain uses TRBV5-6 and TRBJ2-3; possibly TRBD1 for D (5 bases). Trimming left V 7 bases short and J 3 bases short, with 9 bases between. The CDR3 consists of 12 residues. The germline CDR1 and CDR2 sequences are SGHDT and YYEEEE. The CDR3 DNA follows: TGTGCCAGCTCGCGACAGACAGATACGCAGTATTTT. It is translated as CASSRQTDTQYF.

The chain has TRBV29-1 and TRBJ2-1; 8 nucleotides line up with TRBD2. The germline V gene encodes CDR1 SQVTM and CDR2 ANQGSEA. The CDR3 totals 16 residues. V was clipped by 2 bases and J by 2 bases; unmatched bases: 8. CDR3 protein: CSVEPSGRATYNEQFF. The CDR3 coding sequence is TGCAGCGTTGAACCTTCCGGGAGGGCCACCTACAATGAGCAGTTCTTC.

J is TRBJ2-3 and V is TRBV10-3; D remains ambiguous. V lost 4 bases, J lost 14 bases, and 16 bases lay in between. CDR3 size: 12 residues. Per the germline V gene, CDR1 is ENHRY and CDR2 is SYGVKD. CDR3 DNA: TGTGCCATCAGTGCGATAGGGTGGGATAGGTATTTT. It yields the protein CAISAIGWDRYF.

The chain recombines TRBV7-9 with TRBJ2-3; D might be TRBD2 (6 bases). CDR1 and CDR2 (germline): SEHNR, FQNEAQ (reference sequence). This CDR3 is 19 amino acids long. V was shortened by 5 bases and J by 4 bases, with 28 bases between the two germline ends. The CDR3 bases are TGTGCCAGCAGCCCACTTAACCGTTGGTCCCTGGGAGGCTCAGATACGCAGTATTTT. Translation gives CASSPLNRWSLGGSDTQYF.

The chain uses TRBV15 and TRBJ2-2, with TRBD1 matching 7 bases. The CDR3 has 14 amino acids. The J segment lost 0 bases and the V segment lost 8 bases, leaving 3 bases of the junction unmatched. Per germline, CDR1 LNHNV and CDR2 YYDKDF (reference sequence). CDR3 in DNA: TGTGCCACCTGGCAGGGGGCGAACACCGGGGAGCTGTTTTTT. Translation: CATWQGANTGELFF.

The V and J genes are TRBV18 and TRBJ2-7, with D unclear. The CDR3 covers 14 residues. Germline lookup yields CDR1 KGHSH and CDR2 LQKENI. Trimming removed 1 base from V and 2 bases from J, with 9 bases in between. The CDR3 reads CASSPLADPYEQYF. The CDR3 DNA follows: TGTGCCAGCTCACCACTGGCGGATCCCTACGAGCAGTACTTC.

This clone was seen only a few times. The chain combines TRBV6-5 with TRBJ2-7; the D gene is possibly TRBD2 (6 bases). The V gene's germline CDR1 is MNHEY and CDR2 SVGAGI. There are 13 residues in the CDR3. V was trimmed by 2 bases and J by 5 bases, leaving 10 bases between them. This CDR3 reads CASSYRLVDEQYF. CDR3 in DNA: TGTGCCAGCAGTTACCGACTAGTAGACGAGCAGTACTTC.

V usage is TRBV9 and J usage is TRBJ2-7; D possibly corresponds to TRBD1 (6 bases). Germline lookup yields CDR1 SGDLS and CDR2 YYNGEE. The V end was cut by 4 bases, the J end by 0 bases, with 11 bases between. The CDR3 contains 14 residues. CDR3 bases: TGTGCCAGCAGCAACCAACAGGGCTCCTACGAGCAGTACTTC. Translation gives CASSNQQGSYEQYF.

V and J are TRBV28 and TRBJ1-6, with 12 bases lining up with TRBD1. From germline, CDR1 is MDHEN and CDR2 SYDVKM. J was trimmed by 7 bases and V by 5 bases; bases with no gene match: 3. The length of the CDR3 is 15 residues. The CDR3, as DNA: TGTGCCAGCAGTCTTGGGACAGGGGGCAATTCACCCCTCCACTTT. Encoded protein: CASSLGTGGNSPLHF.

The gene calls are TRBV7-6 and TRBJ1-1, with D hard to call. Germline V gene lookup returns CDR1 SGHVS and CDR2 FNYEAQ. V lost 2 bases and J lost 3, with 13 bases in between. The CDR3 loop spans 15 amino acids. The CDR3: CASSLLLRLDTEAFF. The CDR3 nucleotides read TGTGCCAGCAGCTTACTATTGAGGTTAGACACTGAAGCTTTCTTT. The full variable domain, rest sourced from reference TRBV7-6 and TRBJ1-1, is GAGVSQSPRYKVTKRGQDVALRCDPISGHVSLYWYRQALGQGPEFLTYFNYEAQQDKSGLPNDRFSAERPEGSISTLTIQRTEQRDSAMYRCASSLLLRLDTEAFFGQGTRLTVV.

The genes are TRBV30 and TRBJ2-2; 8 bases match TRBD2. The germline CDR1 and CDR2 sequences are GTSNPN and SVGIG (reference sequence). CDR3 size: 15 residues. Germline trimming cut 0 bases from V and 6 bases from J; bases unmatched to any gene: 6. In nucleotides, the CDR3 is TGTGCCTGGAGTGTATTTAGCGGGATTTCCGGGGAGCTGTTTTTT. Its protein is CAWSVFSGISGELFF.

The chain couples TRBV5-4 to TRBJ2-1; D might be TRBD1 (6 bases). The CDR3 totals 13 residues. V gave up 0 bases and J gave up 14 bases, with 15 bases separating them. The V gene's germline CDR1 is SGHNT and CDR2 YYREEE (reference sequence). The CDR3 DNA reads as TGTGCCAGCAGCTTGGACAGGGACATAGTTGAGTTCTTC. Protein product: CASSLDRDIVEFF. Full variable domain (missing parts from reference TRBV5-4 and TRBJ2-1): ETGVTQSPTHLIKTRGQQVTLRCSSQSGHNTVSWYQQALGQGPQFIFQYYREEENGRGNFPPRFSGLQFPNYSSELNVNALELDDSALYLCASSLDRDIVEFFGPGTRLTVL.

This clone was seen a few times. The chain uses TRBV6-5 and TRBJ2-2; 8 bases agree with TRBD1. CDR1 and CDR2 (germline): MNHEY, SVGAGI. This CDR3 spans 14 amino acids. The J segment lost 4 bases and the V segment lost 6 bases, leaving 4 bases of the junction unmatched. As DNA, the CDR3 is TGTGCCAGCAGGGCCACAGGGGGCACCGGGGAGCTGTTTTTT. This encodes CASRATGGTGELFF.

As concerns this clone: Other nucleotide sequences in the sample specify the same CDR3. The rearrangement uses TRBV7-6 and TRBJ2-7; D gene unclear. The CDR3 is made up of 11 amino acids. In germline, CDR1 is SGHVS, CDR2 FNYEAQ. The V and J ends lost 0 bases and 6 bases respectively, with 3 bases between them. The CDR3 is CASSLAGEQYF. As DNA, the CDR3 is TGTGCCAGCAGCTTAGCGGGCGAGCAGTACTTC.

The gene calls are TRBV10-1 and TRBJ2-2, with a tentative D call TRBD1 (6 bases). The V end was cut by 3 bases, the J end by 6 bases, with 8 bases between. CDR3 size: 13 residues. Germline V gene lookup returns CDR1 WNHNN and CDR2 SYGVQD (reference sequence). The CDR3 protein is CASSDGGPGELFF. DNA for the CDR3: TGCGCCAGCAGTGATGGGGGCCCCGGGGAGCTGTTTTTT.

Regarding this clone: The sample holds other DNA sequences that translate to the same CDR3. The chain links TRBV29-1 to TRBJ2-3; D remains unclear. Between the trimmed V and J ends, which lost 4 bases and 4 bases, there was a span of 15 bases. The CDR3 contains 14 residues. Germline CDR1 is SQVTM and CDR2 is ANQGSEA. CDR3 nucleotides: TGCAGCGTTGTCTTCGGTCAAAGGGCAGATACGCAGTATTTT. This translates into CSVVFGQRADTQYF.

The rearrangement uses TRBV29-1 and TRBJ1-2, with unresolved D. CDR1 SQVTM and CDR2 ANQGSEA come from the germline V gene. V gave up 3 bases and J gave up 0 bases, with 8 bases separating them. The CDR3 contains 13 residues. The CDR3 sequence: CSVDQRTNYGYTF. CDR3 DNA: TGCAGCGTTGACCAGAGGACTAACTATGGCTACACCTTC.

The chain carries TRBV7-9 and TRBJ2-7; perhaps TRBD1 as D (7 bases). CDR1 and CDR2 (germline): SEHNR, FQNEAQ (reference sequence). V was shortened by 2 bases and J by 5 bases, with 16 bases between the two germline ends. The CDR3 extends over 15 amino acids. CDR3 sequence (DNA): TGTGCCAGCAGCTTACAGGCAGGGGGGTTGGACGAGCAGTACTTC. The encoded protein is CASSLQAGGLDEQYF.

A few counts support this clone. The chain couples TRBV7-9 to TRBJ2-7; D is ambiguous. V lost 5 bases and J 3 bases, leaving 11 bases between the germline ends. The CDR3 runs to 13 residues. Per the germline V gene, CDR1 is SEHNR and CDR2 is FQNEAQ (reference sequence). The CDR3 protein is CASSPRTDYEQYF. The CDR3 coding sequence is TGTGCCAGCAGCCCGCGGACGGACTACGAGCAGTACTTC.

The chain links TRBV5-1 to TRBJ2-7, with D perhaps being TRBD1 or TRBD2 (5 bases each). This CDR3 comprises 15 residues. Per the germline V gene, CDR1 is SGHRS and CDR2 is YFSETQ. Trimming removed 0 bases at V and 3 bases at J, with 13 bases between. The CDR3 DNA reads as TGCGCCAGCAGCTTGGGTGCAGGGAGTGGCTACGAGCAGTACTTC. Translated, it gives CASSLGAGSGYEQYF.